This T cell receptor beta chain comes out of a study of radiation and T cells in renal cell carcinoma. Data came from immunoSEQ multiplex PCR; TCRdb stores just in-frame clones and leaves some out. There are approximately 120,000 clones in the sample; about four fifths occur only once, and approximately 3% lies in the top ten. Overall study findings and caveats: Without pretreatment biopsies, baseline tumor clonotype presence was undetermined.

V was pared by 11 bases and J by 4 bases, with 16 bases between. This CDR3 region has 13 residues. Germline V gene sequence: CDR1 SNHLY, CDR2 FYNNEI. Remarks on this clone: Its antigen remains unidentified.

The time point is: baseline pretreatment blood. Noted treatment: 15 Gy SBRT to primary tumor, nephrectomy 4 weeks later. This receptor was taken from a woman aged 60 to 75 with renal cell carcinoma. This specimen consisted of blood, obtained from a patient whose treatment included radiotherapy and nephrectomy. J is TRBJ2-3 and V is TRBV2, with D possibly being TRBD1 (5 bases). CDR3 amino acids: CAGTVGRADTQYF. Here the CDR3 DNA reads TGTGCCGGTACAGTGGGCAGGGCAGATACGCAGTATTTT.